This T cell receptor (beta chain) was found in a study of CD8 T cells in ankylosing spondylitis. Trimming took off 0 bases at V and 6 bases at J, with 16 bases between the two ends. This CDR3 spans 15 amino acids. Germline V CDR1 and CDR2: SGDLS, YYNGEE. Each TCR beta library was made by quantitative 5'-RACE that incorporated molecular barcodes. TCRdb reprocessed the 5' RACE reads with MiXCR, giving one entry per CDR3 protein. The sample includes fewer than 400,000 distinct CDR3 sequences, over 12% of them seen just once. A remark on this clonotype: Its specificity is not known.

General observations from the study: What seemed typical of ankylosing spondylitis blood was a TCR beta motif built from roughly eight highly homologous variants. Before this, some motif variants had been reported in reactive arthritis synovial fluid and blood.

The material sequenced was blood, either unsorted or a sorted T cell fraction (not recorded which). The chain joins TRBV9 to TRBJ2-7; either TRBD1 or TRBD2 may fit D (6 bases each). The sequence came from a male donor with ankylosing spondylitis or in good health (not recorded which). CDR3 sequence: CASSVDRLGTTEQYF. Written as DNA, the CDR3 is TGTGCCAGCAGCGTAGATAGACTAGGGACAACCGAGCAGTACTTC.